This TCR beta chain was retrieved from a study of T cells in Graves' hyperthyroidism and ophthalmopathy. Study-wide findings and caveats: Blood also contained most expanded thyroid clonotypes above 0.001. Ophthalmopathy, which appeared later, was predicted by the model a median about 5.9 months before onset.

Exclusion criteria comprised uncontrolled infection, other autoimmune disease, pregnancy or lactation. At least ten counts were recorded for this clonotype. Its target is not known. Amplified regions were TCR beta CDR3 sequences from RNA transcripts. HTBI primers were the set used in a first-round RT-PCR of the TCR CDR3. TCRdb independently ran MiXCR on the multiplex PCR reads; one entry per CDR3 protein. The sample lists around 300,000 distinct CDR3 sequences; less than 30% were seen once. Unmatched junction bases numbered 3, after V lost 3 bases and J lost 2 bases. This CDR3 is built from 14 residues. Germline V gives CDR1 LGHNT, CDR2 FRNRAP.

The sequenced material came from blood. This TCR came from a man aged 35 to 55 with Graves' hyperthyroidism that later progressed to Graves' ophthalmopathy. The chain links TRBV12-5 to TRBJ1-2; 7 bases are shared with TRBD1. The CDR3 DNA is TGTGCTAGTGGTTTCGGGACAGCGAACTATGGCTACACCTTC. Translation gives CASGFGTANYGYTF.